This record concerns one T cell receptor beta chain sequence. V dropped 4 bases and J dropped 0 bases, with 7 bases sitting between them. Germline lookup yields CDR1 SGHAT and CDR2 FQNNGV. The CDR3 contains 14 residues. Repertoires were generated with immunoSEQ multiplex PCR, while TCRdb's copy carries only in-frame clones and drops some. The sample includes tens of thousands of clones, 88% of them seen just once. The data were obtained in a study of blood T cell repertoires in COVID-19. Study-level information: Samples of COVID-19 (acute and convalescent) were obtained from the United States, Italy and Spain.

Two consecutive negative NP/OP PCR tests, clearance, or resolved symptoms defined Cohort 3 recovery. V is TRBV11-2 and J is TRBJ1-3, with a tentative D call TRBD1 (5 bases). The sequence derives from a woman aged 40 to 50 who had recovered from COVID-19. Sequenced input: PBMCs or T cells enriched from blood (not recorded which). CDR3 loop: CASSWGFSGNTIYF. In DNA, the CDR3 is TGTGCCAGCAGCTGGGGCTTCTCTGGAAACACCATATATTTT.